The source of this T cell receptor beta chain is a study of vaccination and CD4 T cells after COVID-19. MiXCR was run by TCRdb on the PCR reads, yielding one entry per CDR3 protein. The sample lists fewer than 30,000 distinct CDR3 sequences, about 54% occurring once. The sample was CD4+ T cells from blood, taken before SARS-CoV-2 vaccination. The sequence came from a human donor who had recovered from COVID-19.

CDR3 bases: TGCAGTGCGCGTTATAGCAATCAGCCCCAGCATTTT. Its protein product is CSARYSNQPQHF. The V gene is TRBV20-1, the J gene TRBJ1-5; D remains ambiguous. Trimming took 6 bases from V and 0 from J, leaving 6 bases between them. Looked up from germline, CDR1 is DFQATT and CDR2 is SNEGSKA (reference sequence). The CDR3 runs to 12 residues.